This TCR beta chain stems from a study of blood T cell repertoires in COVID-19. Overall study: Acute and convalescent COVID-19 specimens originated in the United States, Italy and Spain. The cDNA or gDNA used as material had been derived from T cells, B-cell-depleted T cells, or PBMCs.

V dropped 7 bases and J dropped 0 bases, with 9 bases sitting between them. The germline V gene encodes CDR1 MDHEN and CDR2 SYDVKM. This CDR3 has 13 amino acids. As originally analysed: Amplification with reference gene primers provided the estimates of nucleated cell counts. Profiled with immunoSEQ multiplex PCR; TCRdb holds only in-frame clones, not every one. V and J calls plus clone size are reproduced from that table; the DNA served to infer D and trimming. The data show about 250,000 clones, 89% seen once. The clonotype was recovered from a woman aged 40 to 50 who had recovered from COVID-19. The source material was peripheral blood. The V call is TRBV28, the J call TRBJ1-1; D uncertain. This CDR3 reads CASTENLNTEAFF. In DNA form, the CDR3 reads TGTGCCAGCACGGAGAATTTGAACACTGAAGCTTTCTTT.